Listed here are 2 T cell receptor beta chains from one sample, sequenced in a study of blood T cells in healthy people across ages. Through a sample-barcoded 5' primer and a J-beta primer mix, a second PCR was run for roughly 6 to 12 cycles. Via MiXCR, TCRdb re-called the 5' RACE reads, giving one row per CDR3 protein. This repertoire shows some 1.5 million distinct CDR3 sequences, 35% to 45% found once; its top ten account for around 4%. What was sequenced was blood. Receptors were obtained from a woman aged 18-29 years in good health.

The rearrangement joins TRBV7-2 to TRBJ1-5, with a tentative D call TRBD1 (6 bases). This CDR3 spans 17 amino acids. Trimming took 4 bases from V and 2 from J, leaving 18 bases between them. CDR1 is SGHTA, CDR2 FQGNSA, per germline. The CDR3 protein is CASSYQTGGQGNQPQHF. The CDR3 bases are TGTGCCAGCAGCTACCAAACGGGGGGCCAGGGCAATCAGCCCCAGCATTTT.

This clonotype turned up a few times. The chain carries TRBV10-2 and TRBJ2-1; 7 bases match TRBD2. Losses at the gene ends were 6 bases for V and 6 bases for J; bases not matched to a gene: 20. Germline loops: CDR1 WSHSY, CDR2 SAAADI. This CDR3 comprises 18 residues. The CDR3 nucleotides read TGCGCCAGCAGAACAGCGGGGAAAACTACGCAAAACCTCAATGAGCAGTTCTTC. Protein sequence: CASRTAGKTTQNLNEQFF.